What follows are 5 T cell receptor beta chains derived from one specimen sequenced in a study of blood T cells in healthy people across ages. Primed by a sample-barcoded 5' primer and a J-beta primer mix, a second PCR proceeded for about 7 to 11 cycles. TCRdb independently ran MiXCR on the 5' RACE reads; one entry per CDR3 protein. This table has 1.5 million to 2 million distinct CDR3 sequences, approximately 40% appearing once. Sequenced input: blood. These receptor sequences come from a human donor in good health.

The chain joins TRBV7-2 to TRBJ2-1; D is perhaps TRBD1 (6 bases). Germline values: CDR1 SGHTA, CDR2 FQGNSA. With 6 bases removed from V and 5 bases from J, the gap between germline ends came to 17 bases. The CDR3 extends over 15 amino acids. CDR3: CASSRQDSWNNEQFF. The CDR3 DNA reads TGTGCCAGCAGTCGACAGGACAGTTGGAACAATGAGCAGTTCTTC.

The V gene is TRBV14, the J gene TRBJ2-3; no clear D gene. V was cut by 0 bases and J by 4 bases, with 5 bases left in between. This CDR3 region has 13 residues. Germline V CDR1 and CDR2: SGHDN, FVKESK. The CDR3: CASSQDHSDTQYF. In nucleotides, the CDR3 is TGTGCCAGCAGCCAAGATCATTCAGATACGCAGTATTTT.

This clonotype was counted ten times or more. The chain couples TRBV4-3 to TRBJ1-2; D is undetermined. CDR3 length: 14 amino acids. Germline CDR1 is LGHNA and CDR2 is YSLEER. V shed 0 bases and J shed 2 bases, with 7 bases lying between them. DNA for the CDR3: TGCGCCAGCAGCCAAGAAGCAGACAACTATGGCTACACCTTC. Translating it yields CASSQEADNYGYTF.

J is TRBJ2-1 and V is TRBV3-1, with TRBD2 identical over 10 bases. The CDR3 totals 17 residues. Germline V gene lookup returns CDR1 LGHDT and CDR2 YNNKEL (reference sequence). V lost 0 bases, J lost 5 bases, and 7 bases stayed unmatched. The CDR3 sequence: CASSQDPLAGEDNEQFF. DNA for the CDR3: TGTGCCAGCAGCCAAGATCCTCTAGCGGGGGAGGACAATGAGCAGTTCTTC.

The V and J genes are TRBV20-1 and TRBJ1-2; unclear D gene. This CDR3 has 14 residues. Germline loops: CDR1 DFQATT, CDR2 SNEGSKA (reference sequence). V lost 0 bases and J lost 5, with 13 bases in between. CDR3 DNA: TGCAGTGCTAGAGATCGAAGTCAGGCGTATGGCTACACCTTC. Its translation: CSARDRSQAYGYTF.